A selection of T cell receptor beta chains follows, all from one sample in a study of CD8 T cells in Susac syndrome. MiXCR was run by TCRdb on the immunoSEQ multiplex PCR reads, yielding one entry per CDR3 protein. The sample has approximately 70,000 distinct CDR3 sequences, nearly 96% seen once. The specimen sequenced was CD4+ T cells from PBMCs. These receptors were obtained from a human donor with multiple sclerosis. Both conserved end residues are part of each CDR3. Each record gives: V gene, D gene, clone size, J gene, CDR3 DNA, CDR3 protein. A D gene is named only where the DNA matches it firmly. The listing skips clone size in some rows; elsewhere it reads once, few, many or a size class.

v_gene: TRBV29-1
d_gene: TRBD2
abundance: -
j_gene: TRBJ2-1
CDR3nt: TGCAGCGTTGAACCTAGCGGGGGGGCCATCGATGAGCAGTTCTTC
CDR3aa: CSVEPSGGAIDEQFF

v_gene: TRBV20-1
d_gene: -
abundance: -
j_gene: TRBJ1-1
CDR3nt: TGCAGTGCTAGCCGCCCGGACACTGAAGCTTTCTTT
CDR3aa: CSASRPDTEAFF

v_gene: TRBV3-1
d_gene: TRBD2
abundance: -
j_gene: TRBJ2-2
CDR3nt: TGTGCCAGCGGAAAACTAGCGGGGGGTCCGAACACCGGGGAGCTGTTTTTT
CDR3aa: CASGKLAGGPNTGELFF

v_gene: TRBV2
d_gene: TRBD1
abundance: once
j_gene: TRBJ2-7
CDR3nt: TGTGCCAGCAGTGACGGACTCGGACAGGGACGCTACGAGCAGTACTTC
CDR3aa: CASSDGLGQGRYEQYF

v_gene: TRBV7-8
d_gene: -
abundance: -
j_gene: TRBJ2-1
CDR3nt: TGTGCCAGCAGCTTAGATCGGAATGAGCAGTTCTTC
CDR3aa: CASSLDRNEQFF

v_gene: TRBV11-2
d_gene: TRBD1
abundance: few
j_gene: TRBJ2-5
CDR3nt: TGTGCCAGCAGCCTAGGACAGGGCTTGGAGACCCAGTACTTC
CDR3aa: CASSLGQGLETQYF

v_gene: TRBV12-3/TRBV12-4
d_gene: TRBD1
abundance: -
j_gene: TRBJ2-6
CDR3nt: TGTGCCAGCACCCCCCACAGGGGCGTTGCGGGGGCCAACGTCCTGACTTTC
CDR3aa: CASTPHRGVAGANVLTF

v_gene: TRBV9
d_gene: TRBD1
abundance: -
j_gene: TRBJ2-3
CDR3nt: TGTGCCAGCAGCACAGGGGCAACAGATACGCAGTATTTT
CDR3aa: CASSTGATDTQYF

v_gene: TRBV4-1
d_gene: TRBD1
abundance: -
j_gene: TRBJ1-2
CDR3nt: TGCGCCAGCAGCCAAACAGGGGGCACTAACTATGGCTACACCTTC
CDR3aa: CASSQTGGTNYGYTF

v_gene: TRBV28
d_gene: -
abundance: -
j_gene: TRBJ2-7
CDR3nt: TGTGCCAGCAGTTACAGGGTTCTTGGGTACGAGCAGTACTTC
CDR3aa: CASSYRVLGYEQYF

v_gene: TRBV5-1
d_gene: -
abundance: -
j_gene: TRBJ2-3
CDR3nt: TGCGCCAGCAGCCCGGGACCGGTGGGTACAGATACGCAGTATTTT
CDR3aa: CASSPGPVGTDTQYF

v_gene: TRBV2
d_gene: -
abundance: once
j_gene: TRBJ1-6
CDR3nt: TGTGCCAGCAGTGGAGGGGTATATAATTCACCCCTCCACTTT
CDR3aa: CASSGGVYNSPLHF

v_gene: TRBV7-9
d_gene: -
abundance: -
j_gene: TRBJ2-5
CDR3nt: TGTGCCAGCAGCCCAGATGGGGTGCGTAAAGAGACCCAGTACTTC
CDR3aa: CASSPDGVRKETQYF

v_gene: TRBV5-1
d_gene: -
abundance: -
j_gene: TRBJ2-1
CDR3nt: TGCGCCAGCAGTTCACTCCACAATGAGCAGTTCTTC
CDR3aa: CASSSLHNEQFF

v_gene: TRBV20-1
d_gene: -
abundance: -
j_gene: TRBJ2-3
CDR3nt: TGCAGTGCTAGAGTCGTATGGGGGGGCGGCACAGATACGCAGTATTTT
CDR3aa: CSARVVWGGGTDTQYF

v_gene: TRBV12-3/TRBV12-4
d_gene: -
abundance: -
j_gene: TRBJ2-7
CDR3nt: TGTGCCAGCAGTCATGCAGGGTACCGGAACGAGCAGTACTTC
CDR3aa: CASSHAGYRNEQYF

v_gene: TRBV6-5
d_gene: -
abundance: -
j_gene: TRBJ1-6
CDR3nt: TGTGCCAGCAGTCGACAGATCTCCTATAATTCACCCCTCCACTTT
CDR3aa: CASSRQISYNSPLHF

v_gene: TRBV2
d_gene: TRBD1
abundance: -
j_gene: TRBJ2-7
CDR3nt: TGTGCCAGCAGTGCCCGGACAGGGCTCGACGAGCAGTACTTC
CDR3aa: CASSARTGLDEQYF

v_gene: TRBV29-1
d_gene: TRBD2
abundance: -
j_gene: TRBJ2-4
CDR3nt: TGCAGCGTGACGACTAGCGGGGGAGTAAACATTCAGTACTTC
CDR3aa: CSVTTSGGVNIQYF

v_gene: TRBV6-2/TRBV6-3
d_gene: TRBD1
abundance: -
j_gene: TRBJ1-2
CDR3nt: TGTGCCAGCAGGGGGACAGGGGGCCATGGCTACACCTTC
CDR3aa: CASRGTGGHGYTF

v_gene: TRBV18
d_gene: -
abundance: -
j_gene: TRBJ2-2
CDR3nt: TGTGCCAGCTCACAAGGACAGACCACCGGGGAGCTGTTTTTT
CDR3aa: CASSQGQTTGELFF

v_gene: TRBV30
d_gene: -
abundance: -
j_gene: TRBJ1-1
CDR3nt: TGTGCCTGGAGCAATAATCTGAGGAACACTGAAGCTTTCTTT
CDR3aa: CAWSNNLRNTEAFF

v_gene: TRBV7-9
d_gene: TRBD1
abundance: -
j_gene: TRBJ2-3
CDR3nt: TGTGCCACATTACAGGGGACCCGCACAGATACGCAGTATTTT
CDR3aa: CATLQGTRTDTQYF

v_gene: TRBV30
d_gene: -
abundance: -
j_gene: TRBJ2-1
CDR3nt: TGTGCCTGGAGTCGGCAGGTCCACAATGAGCAGTTCTTC
CDR3aa: CAWSRQVHNEQFF

v_gene: TRBV15
d_gene: -
abundance: -
j_gene: TRBJ2-1
CDR3nt: TGTGCCACCAGCCCGGGCTACAATGAGCAGTTCTTC
CDR3aa: CATSPGYNEQFF

v_gene: TRBV5-4
d_gene: -
abundance: -
j_gene: TRBJ1-2
CDR3nt: TGTGCCAGCAGCTTGGGTACCAGAAACTATGGCTACACCTTC
CDR3aa: CASSLGTRNYGYTF

v_gene: TRBV18
d_gene: -
abundance: -
j_gene: TRBJ1-5
CDR3nt: TGTGCCAGCTCACCATACCGGCAGGGTTCCAATCAGCCCCAGCATTTT
CDR3aa: CASSPYRQGSNQPQHF

v_gene: TRBV4-1
d_gene: -
abundance: -
j_gene: TRBJ1-5
CDR3nt: TGCGCCTCACGGGGTACAGGGTTTGGGCAGCCCCAGCATTTT
CDR3aa: CASRGTGFGQPQHF

v_gene: TRBV9
d_gene: -
abundance: -
j_gene: TRBJ2-2
CDR3nt: TGTGCCAGCAGCGTAGCCACAGCGAGATCCGGGGAGCTGTTTTTT
CDR3aa: CASSVATARSGELFF

v_gene: TRBV7-2
d_gene: -
abundance: -
j_gene: TRBJ2-3
CDR3nt: TGTGCCAGCAGCTTACTCCTTAACACAGATACGCAGTATTTT
CDR3aa: CASSLLLNTDTQYF

v_gene: TRBV5-6
d_gene: TRBD1
abundance: -
j_gene: TRBJ1-1
CDR3nt: TGTGCCAGCAGCTTACAGTACAGGGGCTCTGAAGCTTTCTTT
CDR3aa: CASSLQYRGSEAFF

v_gene: TRBV6-5
d_gene: -
abundance: -
j_gene: TRBJ1-2
CDR3nt: TGTGCCAGCAGTCCCGGTAGCTTCTATGGCTACACCTTC
CDR3aa: CASSPGSFYGYTF

v_gene: TRBV12-3/TRBV12-4
d_gene: -
abundance: -
j_gene: TRBJ2-7
CDR3nt: TGTGCCAGCAGTACCGGACGGGCAGCAACCTACGAGCAGTACTTC
CDR3aa: CASSTGRAATYEQYF

v_gene: TRBV6-5
d_gene: -
abundance: -
j_gene: TRBJ1-2
CDR3nt: TGTGCCACCACTGGGGGGATCCGCGATGGCTACACCTTC
CDR3aa: CATTGGIRDGYTF

v_gene: TRBV5-1
d_gene: TRBD2
abundance: -
j_gene: TRBJ2-2
CDR3nt: TGCGCCAGCAGCTTGGCCCCTAGCGGGGGGTGGAACACCGGGGAGCTGTTTTTT
CDR3aa: CASSLAPSGGWNTGELFF

v_gene: TRBV6-5
d_gene: TRBD1
abundance: -
j_gene: TRBJ2-7
CDR3nt: TGTGCCAGCAGTTACCTTGGGACAGAGGGCCCCGTGGAGCAGTACTTC
CDR3aa: CASSYLGTEGPVEQYF

v_gene: TRBV29-1
d_gene: TRBD2
abundance: -
j_gene: TRBJ2-5
CDR3nt: TGCAGCGTCCAAAAGCGGGGGAAGAGAGAGACCCAGTACTTC
CDR3aa: CSVQKRGKRETQYF

v_gene: TRBV12-3/TRBV12-4
d_gene: -
abundance: -
j_gene: TRBJ1-2
CDR3nt: TGTGCCAGCAGTCTTTCGGGGGGCATCGTTGGCTACACCTTC
CDR3aa: CASSLSGGIVGYTF

v_gene: TRBV11-2
d_gene: TRBD2
abundance: -
j_gene: TRBJ2-3
CDR3nt: TGTGCCAGCAGCTCACAACTAGCGGGGGGCACAGATACGCAGTATTTT
CDR3aa: CASSSQLAGGTDTQYF

v_gene: TRBV20-1
d_gene: TRBD1
abundance: -
j_gene: TRBJ1-1
CDR3nt: TGCAGTGCTAGACCAGACAGGGATCGGGGGGCTTTCTTT
CDR3aa: CSARPDRDRGAFF

v_gene: TRBV6-5
d_gene: TRBD1
abundance: -
j_gene: TRBJ1-5
CDR3nt: TGTGCCAGCAGCCTGGACAGGAATGGGAATCAGCCCCAGCATTTT
CDR3aa: CASSLDRNGNQPQHF

v_gene: TRBV30
d_gene: TRBD2
abundance: -
j_gene: TRBJ2-7
CDR3nt: TGTGCCTGGAGTGTACAGCGGGGGATCTACGAGCAGTACTTC
CDR3aa: CAWSVQRGIYEQYF

v_gene: TRBV7-9
d_gene: TRBD1
abundance: -
j_gene: TRBJ2-5
CDR3nt: TGTGCCAGCAGTACTACAGGGGCTACCGGGGAGACCCAGTACTTC
CDR3aa: CASSTTGATGETQYF

v_gene: TRBV29-1
d_gene: -
abundance: -
j_gene: TRBJ2-2
CDR3nt: TGCAGCGTTGAAGTTACAGGGGAGGCCACCGGGGAGCTGTTTTTT
CDR3aa: CSVEVTGEATGELFF

v_gene: TRBV2
d_gene: -
abundance: -
j_gene: TRBJ1-5
CDR3nt: TGTGCCAGCAGTGAAGCAGGGATTAGCAATCAGCCCCAGCATTTT
CDR3aa: CASSEAGISNQPQHF

v_gene: TRBV30
d_gene: -
abundance: -
j_gene: TRBJ1-1
CDR3nt: TGTGCCTGGAGTGTACTAAGGGAGGGCCCTGAAGCTTTCTTT
CDR3aa: CAWSVLREGPEAFF